The T cell receptor (beta chain) described here comes from a study of T-cell memory formation after mild COVID-19 (dated by TCRdb to about 2021). Concerning the study at large: Most TCR sequence clusters were specific to one of the two donors. In a couple of donors, T-cell clones that expanded and contracted after mild COVID-19 were tracked by sequencing TCRalpha and TCRbeta repertoires over time. Two young, previously healthy adult volunteers, one female and one male, were included in the cohort.

Ficoll-Paque density gradient centrifugation was the method used to isolate PBMCs. With regard to this clonotype: Its cognate antigen has yet to be identified. No clone much larger than this one lies a single base away; base qualities are absent.

The data were produced on an Illumina NovaSeq 6000. TCRalpha and TCRbeta cDNA libraries were constructed by 5'RACE with constant-segment primers, with sample barcodes and unique molecular identifiers being introduced. Trizol reagent was used to extract RNA from every sample. Libraries were amplified in two PCR steps, with a second sample barcode and Illumina TruSeq adapters added in the second step. Sequencing of the libraries was done on an Illumina NovaSeq, producing 2 x 150 bp paired-end reads. Regarding the original processing steps: The reads were demultiplexed and collapsed into UMI-guided consensus sequences using migec v1.2.7. Using mixcr v2.1.11, the UMI consensuses were aligned to TRA and TRB V and J templates and assembled into clonotypes. A clonotype was counted as expanded or contracted only if both edgeR and NoisET called the change significant, with noise models trained on biological replicates. edgeR calls used a false discovery rate-adjusted p below 0.01 and a log2 fold-change threshold of 1. As an exploratory analysis of dynamics, PCA with hierarchical clustering was applied to max-normalized trajectories of the 1000 most abundant clonotypes. Separately sequenced CD4+ and CD8+ repertoires were used to assign the CD4 or CD8 phenotype of responding clones. TCRdb itself trimmed the public reads at Q25 with fastp, ran MiXCR and retained productive beta chains. Merged by CDR3 protein, the rows form single entries marked with the most common genes and DNA. The V and J calls and clone size come from TCRdb's table, not from the authors' own analysis. The sample contains about 250,000 distinct CDR3 sequences, 15% of them found a single time. In total, the top ten clones hold about 2% of the sample.

After removal of 7 bases from V and 2 bases from J, the junction retains 10 bases not matched to a gene. Inclusive of the bounding cysteine and phenylalanine, the CDR3 is 15 residues long. Only the CDR3 DNA is retained, 45 bases long and in frame from the first base. Sequences SGHRS (CDR1) and YFSETQ (CDR2) are obtained from the germline V gene. Study-level results and caveats: From day 15 to 85, contracting clones showed balanced CD4/CD8 phenotypes, whereas a second wave of clones that expanded from day 15 to 37 leaned towards CD4+. The second-wave clones that peaked on day 37 were not confirmed to be SARS-CoV-2 specific. The study included only a couple of mild cases, and larger cohorts that include severe cases with pre-infection samples were judged to be necessary. Contracting CD4+ clones were found mainly in CM and EM memory subsets, while CD8+ clones were enriched in EMRA. Some responding clones were detected in pre-infection memory, suggesting pre-existing cross-reactive memory T cells joined the SARS-CoV-2 response.

Sample: PBMCs or a T cell subset sorted from them (not recorded which). This TCR came from an adult woman who had mild COVID-19 (a few samples of this study predate the infection). The sample titles of this study are shuffled in the database, so cell type and time point are left out; the donor was told from shared clones. This sequence uses TRBV5-1 and TRBJ2-7; a stretch of 9 junction bases matches TRBD1. The sequenced DNA: TGCGCCAGCGGAATCGGGACAGGGCGTCCCTACGAGCAGTACTTC. It translates as CASGIGTGRPYEQYF. The full variable domain, with segments outside the CDR3 supplied by the reference TRBV5-1 and TRBJ2-7 proteins, appears as KAGVTQTPRYLIKTRGQQVTLSCSPISGHRSVSWYQQTPGQGLQFLFEYFSETQRNKGNFPGRFSGRQFSNSRSEMNVSTLELGDSALYLCASGIGTGRPYEQYFGPGTRLTVT.